Listed below are T cell receptor beta chains from one sample, sequenced in a study of blood T cell repertoires in COVID-19. Produced via immunoSEQ multiplex PCR; TCRdb's table is partial and in-frame only. Of 310,000 or so clones listed, roughly 86% are singletons. Source material: peripheral blood. The receptors shown here come from a man aged 25-45 years with COVID-19, enrolled during active disease. Each CDR3 is given with its conserved first and last residue. The size entry is marked missing in some rows and otherwise reads once, few, many or a size class.

j_call clone_size v_call cdr3_aa
TRBJ2-5 NA TRBV28 CASSLNREGQGETQYF
TRBJ2-5 NA TRBV30 CAWRPRASGSRETQYF
TRBJ2-7 NA TRBV28 CASSPLFGLAGGHPTYEQYF
TRBJ1-6 NA TRBV4-3 CASSQVGRGKSPLHF
TRBJ1-2 once TRBV24-1 CATTEPYWYGYTF
TRBJ2-7 NA TRBV7-2 CASSQNPPGQAPYEQYF
TRBJ2-3 NA TRBV9 CASGRGGTDTQYF
TRBJ1-2 few TRBV6-4 CASSESLVVNYGYTF
TRBJ1-2 once TRBV30 CAWSVDTNYGYTF
TRBJ2-2 NA TRBV7-8 CASSPTGELFF
TRBJ1-5 NA TRBV7-2 CASSPRTGEIYQPQHF
TRBJ2-5 NA TRBV28 CASSFKASGSGRQETQYF
TRBJ2-1 NA TRBV24-1 CATSAFPGLAGLGEQFF
TRBJ2-7 NA TRBV29-1 CSVQSWGRAGRSDEQYF
TRBJ1-2 NA TRBV7-2 CASSGTVYGYTF
TRBJ2-2 NA TRBV19 CASSPATGAVGELFF
TRBJ1-1 NA TRBV6-6 CASSLYGQGNTEAFF
TRBJ1-1 once TRBV6-5 CASSYSVRGTEAFF
TRBJ2-7 NA TRBV2 CASSEATGGPYEQYF
TRBJ2-7 NA TRBV28 CASSLSREQYF